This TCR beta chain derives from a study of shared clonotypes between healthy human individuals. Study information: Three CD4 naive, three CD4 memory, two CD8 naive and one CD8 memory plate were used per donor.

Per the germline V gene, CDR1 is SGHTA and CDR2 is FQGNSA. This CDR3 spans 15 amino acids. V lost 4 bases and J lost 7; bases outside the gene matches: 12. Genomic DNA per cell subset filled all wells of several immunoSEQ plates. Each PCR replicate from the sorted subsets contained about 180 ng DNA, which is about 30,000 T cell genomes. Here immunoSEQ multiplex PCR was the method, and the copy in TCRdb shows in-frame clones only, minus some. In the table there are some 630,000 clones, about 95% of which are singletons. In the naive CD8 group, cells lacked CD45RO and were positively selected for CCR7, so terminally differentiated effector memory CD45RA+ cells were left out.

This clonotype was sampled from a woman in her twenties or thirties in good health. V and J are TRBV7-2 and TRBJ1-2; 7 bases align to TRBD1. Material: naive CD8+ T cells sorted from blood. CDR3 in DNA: TGTGCCAGCAGCTCCAGGGACAGCCCCTCGGGTGGCTACACCTTC. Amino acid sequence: CASSSRDSPSGGYTF.